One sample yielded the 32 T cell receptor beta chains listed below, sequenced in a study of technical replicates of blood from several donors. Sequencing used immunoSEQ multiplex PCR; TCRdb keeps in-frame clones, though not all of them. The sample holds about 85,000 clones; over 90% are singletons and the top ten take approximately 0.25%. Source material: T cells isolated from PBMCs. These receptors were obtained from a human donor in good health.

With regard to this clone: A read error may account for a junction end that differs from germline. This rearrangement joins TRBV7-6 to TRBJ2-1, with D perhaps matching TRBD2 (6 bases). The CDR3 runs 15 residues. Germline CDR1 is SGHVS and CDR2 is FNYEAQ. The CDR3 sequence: CASSLGTSSNNEQFF. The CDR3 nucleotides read TGTGCCAGCAGCCTAGGGACTTCCTCCAACAATGAGCAGTTCTTC.

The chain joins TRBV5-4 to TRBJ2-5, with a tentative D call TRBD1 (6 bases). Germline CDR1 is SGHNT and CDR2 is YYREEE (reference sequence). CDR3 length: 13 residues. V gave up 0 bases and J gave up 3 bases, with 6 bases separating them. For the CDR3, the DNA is TGTGCCAGCAGCTTGGGGACAGAAGAGACCCAGTACTTC. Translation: CASSLGTEETQYF.

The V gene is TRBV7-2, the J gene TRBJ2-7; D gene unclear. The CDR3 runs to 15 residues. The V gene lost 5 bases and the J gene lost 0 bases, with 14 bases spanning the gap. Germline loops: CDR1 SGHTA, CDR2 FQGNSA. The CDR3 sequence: CASSTRLILSYEQYF. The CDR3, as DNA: TGTGCCAGCAGCACACGTCTCATCCTCTCCTACGAGCAGTACTTC. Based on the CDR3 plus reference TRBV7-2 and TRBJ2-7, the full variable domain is GAGVSQSPSNKVTEKGKDVELRCDPISGHTALYWYRQSLGQGLEFLIYFQGNSAPDKSGLPSDRFSAERTGGSVSTLTIQRTQQEDSAVYLCASSTRLILSYEQYFGPGTRLTVT.

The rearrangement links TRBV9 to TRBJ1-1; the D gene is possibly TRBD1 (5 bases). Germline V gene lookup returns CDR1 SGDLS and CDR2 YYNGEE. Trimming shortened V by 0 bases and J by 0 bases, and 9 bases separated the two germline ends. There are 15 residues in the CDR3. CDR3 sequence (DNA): TGTGCCAGCAGCGTAGGGGGCCAGATGAACACTGAAGCTTTCTTT. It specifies CASSVGGQMNTEAFF.

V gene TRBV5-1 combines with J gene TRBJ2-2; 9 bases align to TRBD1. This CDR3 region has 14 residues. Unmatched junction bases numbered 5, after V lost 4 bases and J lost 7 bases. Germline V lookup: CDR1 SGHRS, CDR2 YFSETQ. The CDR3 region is CASSMGQGDGELFF. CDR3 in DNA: TGCGCCAGCAGCATGGGACAGGGTGACGGGGAGCTGTTTTTT.

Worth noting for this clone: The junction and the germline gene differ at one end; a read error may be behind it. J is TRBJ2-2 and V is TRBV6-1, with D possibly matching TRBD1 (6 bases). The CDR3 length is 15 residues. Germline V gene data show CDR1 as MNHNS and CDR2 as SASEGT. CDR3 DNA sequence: TGTGCCAGCAGGGAAGGACAGTATAACACCGGGGAGCTGTTTTTT. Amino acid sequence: CASREGQYNTGELFF.

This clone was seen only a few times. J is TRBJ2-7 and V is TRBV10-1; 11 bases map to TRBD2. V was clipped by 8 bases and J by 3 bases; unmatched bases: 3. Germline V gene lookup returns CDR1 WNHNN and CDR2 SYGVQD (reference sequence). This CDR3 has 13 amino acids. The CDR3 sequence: CASQTSGSYEQYF. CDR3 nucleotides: TGCGCCAGCCAAACTAGCGGGAGCTACGAGCAGTACTTC.

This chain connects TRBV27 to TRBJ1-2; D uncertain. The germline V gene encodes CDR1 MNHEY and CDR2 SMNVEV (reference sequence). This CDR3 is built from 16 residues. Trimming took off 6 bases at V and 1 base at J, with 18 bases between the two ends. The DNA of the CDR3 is TGTGCCAGCAGCACCTCATCCCTAACCGATAACTATGGCTACACCTTC. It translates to CASSTSSLTDNYGYTF.

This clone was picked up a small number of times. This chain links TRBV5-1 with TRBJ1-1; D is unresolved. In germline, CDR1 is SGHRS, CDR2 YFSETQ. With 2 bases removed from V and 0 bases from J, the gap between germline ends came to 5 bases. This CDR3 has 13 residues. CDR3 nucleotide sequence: TGCGCCAGCAGCTTCTCAGTGAACACTGAAGCTTTCTTT. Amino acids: CASSFSVNTEAFF.

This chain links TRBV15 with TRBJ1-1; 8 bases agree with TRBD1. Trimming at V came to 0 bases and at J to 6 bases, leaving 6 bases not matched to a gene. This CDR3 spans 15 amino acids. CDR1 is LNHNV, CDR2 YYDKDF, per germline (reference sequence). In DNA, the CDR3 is TGTGCCACCAGCAGAGACCGACAGGGGAGGGCTGAAGCTTTCTTT. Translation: CATSRDRQGRAEAFF.

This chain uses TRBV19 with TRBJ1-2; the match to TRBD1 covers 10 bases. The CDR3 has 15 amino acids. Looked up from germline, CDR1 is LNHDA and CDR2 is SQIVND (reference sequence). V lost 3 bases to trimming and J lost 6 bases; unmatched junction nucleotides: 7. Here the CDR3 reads CASSIERTGGDGYTF. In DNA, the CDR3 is TGTGCCAGTAGTATTGAGAGGACAGGGGGGGATGGCTACACCTTC.

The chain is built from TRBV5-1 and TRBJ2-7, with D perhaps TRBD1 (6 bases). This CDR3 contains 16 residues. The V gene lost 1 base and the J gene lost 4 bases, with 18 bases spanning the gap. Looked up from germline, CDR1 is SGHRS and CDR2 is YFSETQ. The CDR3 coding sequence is TGCGCCAGCAGCTTGAGAGGGTCAGGGGTCTTATACGAGCAGTACTTC. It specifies CASSLRGSGVLYEQYF.

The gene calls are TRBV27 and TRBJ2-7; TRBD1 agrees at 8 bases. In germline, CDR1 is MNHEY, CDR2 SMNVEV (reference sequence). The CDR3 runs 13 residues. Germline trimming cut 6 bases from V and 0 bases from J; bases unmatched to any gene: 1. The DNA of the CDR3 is TGTGCCAGCAGACAGGGGGGCTCCTACGAGCAGTACTTC. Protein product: CASRQGGSYEQYF.

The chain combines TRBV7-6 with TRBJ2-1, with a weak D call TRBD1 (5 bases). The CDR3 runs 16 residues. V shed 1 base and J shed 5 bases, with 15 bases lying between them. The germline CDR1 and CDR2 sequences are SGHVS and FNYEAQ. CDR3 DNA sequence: TGTGCCAGCAGCTTAGTCGGAGTTGGGGCTGACAATGAGCAGTTCTTC. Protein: CASSLVGVGADNEQFF.

The CDR3 coding sequence is TGTGCCAGCAGGCGGTCCCAGGAGGTGGCAAATGAAAAACTGTTTTTT. Translation gives CASRRSQEVANEKLFF. This chain connects TRBV2 to TRBJ1-4; the D is unclear. CDR1 is SNHLY, CDR2 FYNNEI, per germline. Trimming pared 6 bases from V and 5 bases from J, leaving 19 bases between. This CDR3 has 16 amino acids. Using reference TRBV2 and TRBJ1-4 for the parts outside the CDR3, the full variable domain is EPEVTQTPSHQVTQMGQEVILRCVPISNHLYFYWYRQILGQKVEFLVSFYNNEISEKSEIFDDQFSVERPDGSNFTLKIRSTKLEDSAMYFCASRRSQEVANEKLFFGSGTQLSVL.

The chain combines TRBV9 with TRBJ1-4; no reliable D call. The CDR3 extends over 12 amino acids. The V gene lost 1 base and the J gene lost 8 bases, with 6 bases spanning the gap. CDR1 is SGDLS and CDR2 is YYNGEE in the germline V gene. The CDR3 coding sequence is TGTGCCAGCAGCGTATCGGAGGAAAAACTGTTTTTT. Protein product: CASSVSEEKLFF.

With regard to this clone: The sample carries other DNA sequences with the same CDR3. CDR3 sequence: CASSPGQGGTYEQYF. CDR3 sequence (DNA): TGTGCCAGCTCACCGGGACAGGGAGGAACCTACGAGCAGTACTTC. The chain carries TRBV18 and TRBJ2-7; 9 bases are a match to TRBD1. In germline, CDR1 is KGHSH, CDR2 LQKENI. This CDR3 has 15 residues. The V gene end was trimmed by 3 bases and the J gene end by 2 bases; junction bases not matched to a gene: 5.

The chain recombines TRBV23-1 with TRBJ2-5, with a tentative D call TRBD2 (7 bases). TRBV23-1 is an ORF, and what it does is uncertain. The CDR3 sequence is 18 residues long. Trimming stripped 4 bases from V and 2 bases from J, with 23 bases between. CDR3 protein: CASSRGGEDPTSQETQYF. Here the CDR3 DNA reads TGCGCCAGCAGTCGAGGGGGGGAGGACCCCACCTCACAAGAGACCCAGTACTTC.

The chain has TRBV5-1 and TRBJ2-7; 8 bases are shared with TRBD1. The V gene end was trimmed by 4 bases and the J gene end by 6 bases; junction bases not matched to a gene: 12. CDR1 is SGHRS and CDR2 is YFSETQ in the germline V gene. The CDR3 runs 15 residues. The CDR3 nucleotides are TGCGCCAGCAGCCTCGACGTCCTGGACAGGGCCGAGCAGTACTTC. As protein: CASSLDVLDRAEQYF.

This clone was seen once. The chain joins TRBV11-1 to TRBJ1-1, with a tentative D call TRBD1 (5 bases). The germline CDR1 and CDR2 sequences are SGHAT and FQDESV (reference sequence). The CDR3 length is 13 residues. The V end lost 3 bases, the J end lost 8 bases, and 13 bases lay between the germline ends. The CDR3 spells CASSFARDQEAFF. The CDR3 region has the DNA TGTGCCAGCAGCTTTGCCAGGGATCAAGAAGCTTTCTTT.

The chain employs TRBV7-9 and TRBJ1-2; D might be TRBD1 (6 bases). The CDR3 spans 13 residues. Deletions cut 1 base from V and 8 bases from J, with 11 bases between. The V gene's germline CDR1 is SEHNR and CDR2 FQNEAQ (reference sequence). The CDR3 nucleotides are TGTGCCAGCAGCTTAGGTCAGGGGATAGGCTACACCTTC. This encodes CASSLGQGIGYTF.

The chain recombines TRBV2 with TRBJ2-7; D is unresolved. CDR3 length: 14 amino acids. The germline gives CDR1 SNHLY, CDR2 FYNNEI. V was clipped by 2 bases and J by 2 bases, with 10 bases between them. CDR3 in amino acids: CASSETSMAYEQYF. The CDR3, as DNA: TGTGCCAGCAGTGAAACCAGTATGGCCTACGAGCAGTACTTC. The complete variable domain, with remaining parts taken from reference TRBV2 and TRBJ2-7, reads EPEVTQTPSHQVTQMGQEVILRCVPISNHLYFYWYRQILGQKVEFLVSFYNNEISEKSEIFDDQFSVERPDGSNFTLKIRSTKLEDSAMYFCASSETSMAYEQYFGPGTRLTVT.

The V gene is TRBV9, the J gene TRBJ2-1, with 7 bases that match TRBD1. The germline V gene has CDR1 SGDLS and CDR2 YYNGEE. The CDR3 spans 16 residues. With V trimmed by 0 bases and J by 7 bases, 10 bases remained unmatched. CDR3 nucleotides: TGTGCCAGCAGCGTAGGTATTTGGACAGGCGGGAATGAGCAGTTCTTC. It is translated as CASSVGIWTGGNEQFF.

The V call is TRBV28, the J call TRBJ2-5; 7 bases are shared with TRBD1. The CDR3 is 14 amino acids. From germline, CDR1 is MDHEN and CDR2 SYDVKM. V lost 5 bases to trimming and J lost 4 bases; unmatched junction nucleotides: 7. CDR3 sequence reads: CASSPMTGLETQYF. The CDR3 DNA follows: TGTGCCAGCAGTCCAATGACAGGGTTAGAGACCCAGTACTTC.

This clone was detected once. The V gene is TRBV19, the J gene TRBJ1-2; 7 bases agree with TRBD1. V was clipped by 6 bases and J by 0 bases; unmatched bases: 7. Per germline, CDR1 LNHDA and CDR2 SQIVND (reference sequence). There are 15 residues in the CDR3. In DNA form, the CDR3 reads TGTGCCAGTAGGCCGGGACAGACCTCTAACTATGGCTACACCTTC. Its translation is CASRPGQTSNYGYTF. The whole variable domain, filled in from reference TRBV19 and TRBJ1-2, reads DGGITQSPKYLFRKEGQNVTLSCEQNLNHDAMYWYRQDPGQGLRLIYYSQIVNDFQKGDIAEGYSVSREKKESFPLTVTSAQKNPTAFYLCASRPGQTSNYGYTFGSGTRLTVV.

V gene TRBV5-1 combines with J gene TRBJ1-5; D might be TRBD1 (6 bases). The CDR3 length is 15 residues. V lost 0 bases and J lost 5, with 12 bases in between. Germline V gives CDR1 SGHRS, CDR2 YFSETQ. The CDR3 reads CASSLGQGPHQPQHF. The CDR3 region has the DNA TGCGCCAGCAGCTTGGGGCAGGGGCCTCATCAGCCCCAGCATTTT.

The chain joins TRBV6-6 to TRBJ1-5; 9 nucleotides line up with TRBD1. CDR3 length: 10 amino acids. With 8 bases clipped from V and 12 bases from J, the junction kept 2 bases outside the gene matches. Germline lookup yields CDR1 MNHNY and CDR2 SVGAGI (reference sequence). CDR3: CASGGQGQHF. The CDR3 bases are TGTGCCAGCGGGGGACAGGGCCAGCATTTT.

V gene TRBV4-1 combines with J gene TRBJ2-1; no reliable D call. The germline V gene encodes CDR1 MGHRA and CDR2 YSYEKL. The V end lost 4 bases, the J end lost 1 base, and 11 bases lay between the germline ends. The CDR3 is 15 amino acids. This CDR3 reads CASSPSTSSYNEQFF. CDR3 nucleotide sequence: TGCGCCAGCAGCCCATCAACGAGTTCCTACAATGAGCAGTTCTTC.

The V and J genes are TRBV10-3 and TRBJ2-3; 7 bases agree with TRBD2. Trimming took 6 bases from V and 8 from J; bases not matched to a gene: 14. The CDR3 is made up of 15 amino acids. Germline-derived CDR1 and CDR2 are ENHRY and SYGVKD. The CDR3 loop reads CAISEDGGSGSTQYF. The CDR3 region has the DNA TGTGCCATCAGCGAAGACGGGGGGTCGGGTAGTACGCAGTATTTT.

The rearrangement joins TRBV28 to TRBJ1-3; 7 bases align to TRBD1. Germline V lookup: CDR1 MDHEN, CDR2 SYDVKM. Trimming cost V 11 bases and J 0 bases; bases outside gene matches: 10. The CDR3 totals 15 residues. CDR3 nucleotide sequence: TGTGCCGCCAAAGGGACAGACTACTCTGGAAACACCATATATTTT. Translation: CAAKGTDYSGNTIYF. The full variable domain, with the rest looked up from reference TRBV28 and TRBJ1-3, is DVKVTQSSRYLVKRTGEKVFLECVQDMDHENMFWYRQDPGLGLRLIYFSYDVKMKEKGDIPEGYSVSREKKERFSLILESASTNQTSMYLCAAKGTDYSGNTIYFGEGSWLTVV.

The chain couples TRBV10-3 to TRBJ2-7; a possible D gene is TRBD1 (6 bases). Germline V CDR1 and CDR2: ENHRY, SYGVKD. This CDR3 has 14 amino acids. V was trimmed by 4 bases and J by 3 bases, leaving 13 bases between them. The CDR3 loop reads CAISGTGTNYEQYF. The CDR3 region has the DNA TGTGCCATCAGTGGGACCGGGACAAACTACGAGCAGTACTTC.

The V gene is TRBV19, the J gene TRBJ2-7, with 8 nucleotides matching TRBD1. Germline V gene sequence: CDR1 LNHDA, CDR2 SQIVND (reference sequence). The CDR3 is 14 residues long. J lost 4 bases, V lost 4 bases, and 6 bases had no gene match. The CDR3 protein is CASSRGTGLYEQYF. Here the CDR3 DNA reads TGTGCCAGTAGTAGAGGGACAGGCCTTTACGAGCAGTACTTC.